The 2 T cell receptor beta chains below all came from one sample that was sequenced in a study of cytomegalovirus exposure and HLA in healthy donors. Use of 60 Vbeta and 13 Jbeta primers characterized the PCR. Sequencing used immunoSEQ multiplex PCR; TCRdb keeps in-frame clones, though not all of them. Among more than 90,000 clones listed, approximately 70% were seen once. Sample: PBMCs. Receptors originate from a woman under 40 in good health and CMV-seronegative.

The J gene is TRBJ1-2, the V gene TRBV6-5; 9 bases agree with TRBD1. Per the germline V gene, CDR1 is MNHEY and CDR2 is SVGAGI. The CDR3 loop spans 14 amino acids. With 10 bases clipped from V and 2 bases from J, the junction kept 8 bases outside the gene matches. DNA for the CDR3: TGTGCCACTCTAACACAGGGGGCGAACTATGGCTACACCTTC. Translating it yields CATLTQGANYGYTF.

The count of this clone is one. The chain recombines TRBV6-5 with TRBJ2-7; D is perhaps TRBD1 (6 bases). Per the germline V gene, CDR1 is MNHEY and CDR2 is SVGAGI. Trimming pared 6 bases from V and 5 bases from J, leaving 14 bases between. The CDR3 is 13 residues long. CDR3 amino acids: CASRRAGVHEQYF. CDR3 sequence (DNA): TGTGCCAGCAGGAGGGCAGGGGTCCACGAGCAGTACTTC.